This T cell receptor beta chain was identified in a study of blood T cell repertoires in COVID-19. Overall study context: COVID-19 samples, acute and convalescent, were from the United States, Italy and Spain. Sample material is recorded as cDNA or gDNA derived from T cells, B-cell-depleted T cells, or PBMCs.

This clone occurred a few times. Per the original data handling: The authors estimated nucleated cell counts from reference gene primer amplification. Measured with immunoSEQ multiplex PCR; TCRdb has only the in-frame clones, and not every one. That table is the source of V, J and clone size, and D and trimming were worked out from the DNA. This sample has some 87,000 clones, with more than 75% found just once. Trimming took off 4 bases at V and 5 bases at J, with 14 bases between the two ends. CDR3 size: 14 residues. Germline CDR1 is SGHVS and CDR2 is FQNEAQ. Sequenced material: peripheral blood. This TCR came from a woman older than 75 with active or convalescent COVID-19. The rearrangement links TRBV7-8 to TRBJ1-1; D perhaps matches TRBD1 (6 bases). The CDR3 is CASSSGQRLTEAFF. The CDR3 nucleotides are TGTGCCAGCAGCTCCGGACAGCGGCTAACTGAAGCTTTCTTT.